This TCR beta chain was identified in a study of blood T cell repertoires in COVID-19. Method: immunoSEQ multiplex PCR; TCRdb's copy keeps in-frame clones and lacks some. The table lists approximately 300,000 clones, approximately 90% of them singletons. This CDR3 is 15 amino acids long. The germline CDR1 and CDR2 sequences are ENHRY and SYGVKD. The junction had 6 bases not matched to a gene; V was cut back by 4 bases and J by 3 bases. Material: peripheral blood. This TCR was sampled from a woman aged 40-49 years with acute or convalescent COVID-19. The genes are TRBV10-3 and TRBJ1-1, with 9 bases fitting TRBD1. CDR3: CAISGGTGQDTEAFF. The CDR3 nucleotides read TGTGCCATCAGTGGGGGGACAGGGCAGGACACTGAAGCTTTCTTT.